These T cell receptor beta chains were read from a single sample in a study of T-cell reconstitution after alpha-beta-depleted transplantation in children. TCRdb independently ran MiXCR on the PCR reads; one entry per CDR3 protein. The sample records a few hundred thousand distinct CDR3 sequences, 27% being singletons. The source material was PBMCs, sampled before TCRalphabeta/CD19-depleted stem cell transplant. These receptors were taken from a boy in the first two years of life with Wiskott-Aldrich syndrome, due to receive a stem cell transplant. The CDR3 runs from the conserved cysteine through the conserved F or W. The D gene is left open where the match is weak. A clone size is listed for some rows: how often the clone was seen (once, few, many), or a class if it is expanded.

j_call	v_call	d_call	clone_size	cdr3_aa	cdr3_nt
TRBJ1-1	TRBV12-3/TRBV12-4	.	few	CASSKRGIMNTEAFF	TGTGCCAGCAGTAAGCGGGGAATCATGAACACTGAAGCTTTCTTT
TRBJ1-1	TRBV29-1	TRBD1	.	CSVIQGASTEAFF	TGCAGCGTAATACAGGGGGCATCCACTGAAGCTTTCTTT
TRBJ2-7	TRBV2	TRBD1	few	CASSAQTGIWYEQYF	TGTGCCAGCAGTGCCCAGACAGGGATTTGGTACGAGCAGTACTTC
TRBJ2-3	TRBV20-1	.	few	CSANLAGVITDTQYF	TGCAGTGCCAACCTAGCAGGAGTTATTACAGATACGCAGTATTTT
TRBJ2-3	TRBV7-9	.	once	CASSLVRPDTQYF	TGTGCCAGCAGCTTAGTCCGGCCAGATACGCAGTATTTT
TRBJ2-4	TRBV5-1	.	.	CASSLLPGRDIQYF	TGCGCCAGCAGCTTGTTGCCGGGAAGGGACATTCAGTACTTC
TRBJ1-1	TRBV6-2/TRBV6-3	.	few	CASGSGGRTTEAFF	TGTGCCAGCGGCAGCGGGGGGAGAACCACTGAAGCTTTCTTT
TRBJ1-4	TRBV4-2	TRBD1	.	CASSRTGDPSTNEKLFF	TGTGCCAGCAGCCGAACAGGGGACCCCTCTACTAATGAAAAACTGTTTTTT
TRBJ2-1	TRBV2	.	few	CASRGRRVSYNEQFF	TGTGCCAGCAGGGGCCGGAGGGTGTCCTACAATGAGCAGTTCTTC
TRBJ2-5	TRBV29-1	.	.	CSVGVRGETQYF	TGCAGCGTTGGTGTCAGAGGGGAGACCCAGTACTTC
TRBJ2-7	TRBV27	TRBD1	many	CASSAGGPYEQYF	TGTGCCAGCAGCGCAGGGGGCCCCTACGAGCAGTACTTC
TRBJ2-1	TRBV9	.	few	CASSQWQFF	TGTGCCAGCAGTCAATGGCAGTTCTTC
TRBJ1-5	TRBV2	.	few	CATSLVGQPQHF	TGTGCCACTAGCCTGGTAGGGCAGCCCCAGCATTTT
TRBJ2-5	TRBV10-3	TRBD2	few	CAISGLAGNLETQYF	TGTGCCATCAGTGGTCTAGCGGGAAATCTGGAGACCCAGTACTTC
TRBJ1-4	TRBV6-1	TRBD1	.	CASSKRQGATSNEKLFF	TGTGCCAGCAGTAAACGACAGGGAGCGACCTCTAATGAAAAACTGTTTTTT
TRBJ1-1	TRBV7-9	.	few	CAGEGQFGTEAFF	TGTGCCGGAGAAGGACAGTTCGGAACTGAAGCTTTCTTT
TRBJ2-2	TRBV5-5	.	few	CASSPAGGGNTGELFF	TGTGCCAGCAGCCCTGCCGGGGGCGGGAACACCGGGGAGCTGTTTTTT
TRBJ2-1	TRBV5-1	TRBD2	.	CASISQAGVRNEQFF	TGCGCCAGCATTAGTCAAGCGGGAGTTAGGAATGAGCAGTTCTTC
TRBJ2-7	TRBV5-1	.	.	CASRPGGTGLTYEQYF	TGCGCCAGCAGACCGGGGGGGACAGGATTAACCTACGAGCAGTACTTC
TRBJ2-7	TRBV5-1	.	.	CASSLDVRPQYF	TGCGCCAGCAGCTTGGACGTGCGTCCGCAGTACTTC
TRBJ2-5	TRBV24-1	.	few	CATSDRRRYQETQYF	TGTGCCACCAGTGATCGACGGCGGTACCAAGAGACCCAGTACTTC
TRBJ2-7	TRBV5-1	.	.	CASSGDNDYEQYF	TGCGCCAGCAGCGGGGACAACGACTACGAGCAGTACTTC
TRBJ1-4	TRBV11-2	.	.	CASSLAGRGEKLFF	TGTGCCAGCAGCTTAGCTGGGAGGGGTGAAAAACTGTTTTTT
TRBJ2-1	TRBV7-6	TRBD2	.	CASTFPGGAGGSSYNKQFF	TGTGCCAGCACATTCCCAGGCGGAGCGGGAGGGAGCTCCTACAATAAGCAGTTCTTC
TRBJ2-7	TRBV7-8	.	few	CASSRGRYEQYF	TGTGCCAGCAGCCGAGGCCGCTACGAGCAGTACTTC
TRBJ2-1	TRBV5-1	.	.	CASSLRSDAEQFF	TGCGCCAGCAGCTTGAGGAGTGATGCGGAGCAGTTCTTC
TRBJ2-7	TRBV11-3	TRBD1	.	CASSHGQELSSYEQYF	TGTGCCAGCAGCCATGGACAGGAATTGAGCTCCTACGAGCAGTACTTC
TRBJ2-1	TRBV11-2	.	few	CASSLEWYEQFF	TGTGCCAGCAGCTTAGAATGGTATGAGCAGTTCTTC
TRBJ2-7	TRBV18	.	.	CASSPRGILPEQYF	TGTGCCAGCTCACCCCGGGGCATCCTCCCAGAGCAGTACTTC
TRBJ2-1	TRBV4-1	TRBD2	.	CASSWGGKPSYNEQFF	TGCGCCAGCAGCTGGGGGGGGAAGCCCTCCTACAATGAGCAGTTCTTC
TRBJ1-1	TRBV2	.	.	CASIIGTEAFF	TGTGCCAGCATCATTGGCACTGAAGCTTTCTTT
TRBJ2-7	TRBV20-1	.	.	CSAIEVATLSYEQYF	TGCAGTGCTATAGAGGTAGCAACGCTTTCCTACGAGCAGTACTTC
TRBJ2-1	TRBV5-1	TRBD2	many	CASSLGLAGGLRRIDEQFF	TGCGCCAGCAGCTTGGGGCTAGCGGGAGGGCTCCGGAGAATCGATGAGCAGTTCTTC
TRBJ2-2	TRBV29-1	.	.	CSARDSNTGELFF	TGCAGCGCCCGGGACTCGAACACCGGGGAGCTGTTTTTT
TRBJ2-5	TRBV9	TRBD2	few	CASSVDPTSGRKTQYF	TGTGCCAGCAGCGTCGACCCGACTAGCGGGAGGAAGACCCAGTACTTC
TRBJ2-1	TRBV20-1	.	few	CSAPERHRPYNEQFF	TGCAGTGCCCCGGAGCGGCACCGGCCCTACAATGAGCAGTTCTTC
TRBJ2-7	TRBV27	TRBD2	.	CASSLEGTSGRGEQYF	TGTGCCAGCAGTTTAGAAGGGACTAGCGGGAGAGGAGAGCAGTACTTC
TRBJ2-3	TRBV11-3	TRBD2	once	CASSLGAGGPTDTQYF	TGTGCCAGCAGCTTAGGGGCGGGAGGCCCCACAGATACGCAGTATTTT
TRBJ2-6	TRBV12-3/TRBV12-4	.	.	CASRRRRRGANVLTF	TGTGCCAGCAGGCGAAGACGGCGCGGGGCCAACGTCCTGACTTTC
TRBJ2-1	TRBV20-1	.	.	CSAMTQGIGRHNEQFF	TGCAGTGCTATGACCCAAGGGATTGGCCGACACAATGAGCAGTTCTTC
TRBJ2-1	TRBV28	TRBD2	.	CAESGGGTYNEQFF	TGTGCCGAATCGGGCGGGGGAACCTACAATGAGCAGTTCTTC
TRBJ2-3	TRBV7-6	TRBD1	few	CASSLARDRFADTQYF	TGTGCCAGCAGCTTAGCCCGGGACAGGTTCGCAGATACGCAGTATTTT
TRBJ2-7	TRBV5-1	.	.	CASSLQVGAGTHEQYF	TGCGCCAGCAGCTTGCAAGTTGGTGCAGGGACCCACGAGCAGTACTTC
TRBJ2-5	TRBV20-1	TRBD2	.	CSATLAIQETQYF	TGCAGTGCCACACTAGCGATTCAAGAGACCCAGTACTTC
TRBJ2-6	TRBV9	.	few	CASSVTQDASSGANVLTF	TGTGCCAGCAGCGTAACCCAGGACGCGAGCTCTGGGGCCAACGTCCTGACTTTC
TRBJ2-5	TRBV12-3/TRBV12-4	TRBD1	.	CASSLELQGVAETQYF	TGTGCCAGCAGTTTAGAGTTACAGGGGGTCGCAGAGACCCAGTACTTC
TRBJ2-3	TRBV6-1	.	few	CASSASGPYTQYF	TGTGCCAGCAGTGCCTCCGGGCCCTATACGCAGTATTTT
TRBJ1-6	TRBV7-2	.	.	CASSLLAGFNSPLHF	TGTGCCAGCAGCTTATTAGCAGGGTTCAATTCACCCCTCCACTTT
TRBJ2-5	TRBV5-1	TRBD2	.	CASSLRSGRAALETQYF	TGCGCCAGCAGCCTAAGAAGCGGGAGGGCCGCTTTAGAGACCCAGTACTTC
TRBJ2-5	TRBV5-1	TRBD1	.	CASSRSGTGDGETQYF	TGCGCCAGCAGTCGTTCCGGGACAGGGGATGGAGAGACCCAGTACTTC
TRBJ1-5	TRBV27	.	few	CASSFSGGFNQPQHF	TGTGCCAGCAGTTTTAGTGGGGGATTCAATCAGCCCCAGCATTTT
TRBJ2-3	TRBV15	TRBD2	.	CATSREVGSGRDTQYF	TGTGCCACCAGCAGAGAGGTTGGTAGCGGGAGAGATACGCAGTATTTT